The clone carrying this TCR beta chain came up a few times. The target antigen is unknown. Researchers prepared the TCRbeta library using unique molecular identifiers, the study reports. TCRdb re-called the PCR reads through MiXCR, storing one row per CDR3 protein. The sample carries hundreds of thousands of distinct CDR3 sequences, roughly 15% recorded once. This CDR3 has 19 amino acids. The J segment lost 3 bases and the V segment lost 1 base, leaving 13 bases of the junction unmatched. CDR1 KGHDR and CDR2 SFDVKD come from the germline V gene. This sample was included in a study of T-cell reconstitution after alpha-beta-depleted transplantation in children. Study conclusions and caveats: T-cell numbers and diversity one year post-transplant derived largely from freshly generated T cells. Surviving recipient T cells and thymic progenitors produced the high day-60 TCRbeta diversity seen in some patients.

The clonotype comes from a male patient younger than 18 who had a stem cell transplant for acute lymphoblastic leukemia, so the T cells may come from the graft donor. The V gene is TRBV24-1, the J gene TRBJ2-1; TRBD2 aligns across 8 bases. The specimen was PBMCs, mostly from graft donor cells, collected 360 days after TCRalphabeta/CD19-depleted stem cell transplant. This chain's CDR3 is CATSDFSLSLAGCYNEQFF. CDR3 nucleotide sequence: TGTGCCACCAGTGATTTCTCGTTGTCTTTAGCGGGATGCTACAATGAGCAGTTCTTC.